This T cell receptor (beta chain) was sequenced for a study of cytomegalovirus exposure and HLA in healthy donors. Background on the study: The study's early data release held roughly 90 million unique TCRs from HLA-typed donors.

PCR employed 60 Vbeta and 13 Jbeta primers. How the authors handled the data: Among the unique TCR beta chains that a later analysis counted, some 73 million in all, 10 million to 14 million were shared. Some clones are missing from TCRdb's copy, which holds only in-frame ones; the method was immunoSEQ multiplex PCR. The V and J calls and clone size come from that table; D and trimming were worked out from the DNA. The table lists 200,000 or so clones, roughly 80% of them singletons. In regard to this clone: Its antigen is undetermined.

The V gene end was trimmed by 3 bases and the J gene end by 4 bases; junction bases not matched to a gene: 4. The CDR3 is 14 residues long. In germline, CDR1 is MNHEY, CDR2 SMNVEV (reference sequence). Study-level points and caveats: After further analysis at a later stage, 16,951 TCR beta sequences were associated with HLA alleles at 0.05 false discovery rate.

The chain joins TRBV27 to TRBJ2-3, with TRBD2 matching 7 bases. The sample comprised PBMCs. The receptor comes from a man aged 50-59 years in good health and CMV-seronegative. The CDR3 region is CASSFLAGADTQYF. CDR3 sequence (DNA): TGTGCCAGCAGTTTCCTCGCGGGGGCAGATACGCAGTATTTT.